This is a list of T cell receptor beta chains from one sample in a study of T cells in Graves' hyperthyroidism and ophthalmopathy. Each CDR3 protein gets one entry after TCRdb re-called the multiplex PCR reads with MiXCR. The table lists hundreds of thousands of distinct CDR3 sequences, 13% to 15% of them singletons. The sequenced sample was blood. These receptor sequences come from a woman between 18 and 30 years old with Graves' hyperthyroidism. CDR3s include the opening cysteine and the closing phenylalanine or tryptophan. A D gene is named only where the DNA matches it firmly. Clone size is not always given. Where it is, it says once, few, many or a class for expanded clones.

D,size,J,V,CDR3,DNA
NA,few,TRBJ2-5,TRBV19,CASSVQGGETQYF,TGTGCCAGTAGTGTACAGGGTGGGGAGACCCAGTACTTC
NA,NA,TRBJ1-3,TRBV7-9,CASSPRDFFAGNTIYF,TGTGCCAGCAGCCCCCGGGACTTTTTTGCTGGAAACACCATATATTTT
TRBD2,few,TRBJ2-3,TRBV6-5,CASSYSGLAGNGDTQYF,TGTGCCAGCAGTTACTCAGGACTAGCGGGCAACGGAGATACGCAGTATTTT
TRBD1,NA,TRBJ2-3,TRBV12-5,CASGSNRDRVQYF,TGTGCTAGTGGTTCCAACCGGGACAGGGTGCAGTATTTT
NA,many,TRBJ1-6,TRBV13,CASSAYGRQGSPLHF,TGTGCCAGCAGCGCATACGGTCGGCAGGGTTCACCCCTCCACTTT
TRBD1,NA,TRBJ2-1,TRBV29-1,CSVENSGTGGYNEQFF,TGCAGCGTTGAAAACTCCGGGACAGGGGGCTACAATGAGCAGTTCTTC
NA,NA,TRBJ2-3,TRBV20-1,CSAREGMDTQYF,TGCAGTGCTAGAGAGGGTATGGATACGCAGTATTTT
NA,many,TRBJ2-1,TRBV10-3,CAISGGLQYNEQFF,TGTGCCATCAGTGGAGGGCTCCAATACAATGAGCAGTTCTTC
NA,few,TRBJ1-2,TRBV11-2,CASSQEGWGYTF,TGTGCCAGCAGCCAAGAAGGCTGGGGCTACACCTTC
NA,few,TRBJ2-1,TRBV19,CASRLGAAEQFF,TGTGCCAGTAGGCTAGGGGCAGCTGAGCAGTTCTTC
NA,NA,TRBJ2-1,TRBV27,CASSHYINGGEQFF,TGTGCCAGCAGTCACTACATAAACGGGGGTGAGCAGTTCTTC
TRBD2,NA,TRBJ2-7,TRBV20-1,CSATLAGGTYEQYF,TGCAGTGCTACCTTAGCGGGAGGTACCTACGAGCAGTACTTC
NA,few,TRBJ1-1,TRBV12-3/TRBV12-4,CASSWGTRAFF,TGTGCCAGCAGTTGGGGGACACGGGCTTTCTTT